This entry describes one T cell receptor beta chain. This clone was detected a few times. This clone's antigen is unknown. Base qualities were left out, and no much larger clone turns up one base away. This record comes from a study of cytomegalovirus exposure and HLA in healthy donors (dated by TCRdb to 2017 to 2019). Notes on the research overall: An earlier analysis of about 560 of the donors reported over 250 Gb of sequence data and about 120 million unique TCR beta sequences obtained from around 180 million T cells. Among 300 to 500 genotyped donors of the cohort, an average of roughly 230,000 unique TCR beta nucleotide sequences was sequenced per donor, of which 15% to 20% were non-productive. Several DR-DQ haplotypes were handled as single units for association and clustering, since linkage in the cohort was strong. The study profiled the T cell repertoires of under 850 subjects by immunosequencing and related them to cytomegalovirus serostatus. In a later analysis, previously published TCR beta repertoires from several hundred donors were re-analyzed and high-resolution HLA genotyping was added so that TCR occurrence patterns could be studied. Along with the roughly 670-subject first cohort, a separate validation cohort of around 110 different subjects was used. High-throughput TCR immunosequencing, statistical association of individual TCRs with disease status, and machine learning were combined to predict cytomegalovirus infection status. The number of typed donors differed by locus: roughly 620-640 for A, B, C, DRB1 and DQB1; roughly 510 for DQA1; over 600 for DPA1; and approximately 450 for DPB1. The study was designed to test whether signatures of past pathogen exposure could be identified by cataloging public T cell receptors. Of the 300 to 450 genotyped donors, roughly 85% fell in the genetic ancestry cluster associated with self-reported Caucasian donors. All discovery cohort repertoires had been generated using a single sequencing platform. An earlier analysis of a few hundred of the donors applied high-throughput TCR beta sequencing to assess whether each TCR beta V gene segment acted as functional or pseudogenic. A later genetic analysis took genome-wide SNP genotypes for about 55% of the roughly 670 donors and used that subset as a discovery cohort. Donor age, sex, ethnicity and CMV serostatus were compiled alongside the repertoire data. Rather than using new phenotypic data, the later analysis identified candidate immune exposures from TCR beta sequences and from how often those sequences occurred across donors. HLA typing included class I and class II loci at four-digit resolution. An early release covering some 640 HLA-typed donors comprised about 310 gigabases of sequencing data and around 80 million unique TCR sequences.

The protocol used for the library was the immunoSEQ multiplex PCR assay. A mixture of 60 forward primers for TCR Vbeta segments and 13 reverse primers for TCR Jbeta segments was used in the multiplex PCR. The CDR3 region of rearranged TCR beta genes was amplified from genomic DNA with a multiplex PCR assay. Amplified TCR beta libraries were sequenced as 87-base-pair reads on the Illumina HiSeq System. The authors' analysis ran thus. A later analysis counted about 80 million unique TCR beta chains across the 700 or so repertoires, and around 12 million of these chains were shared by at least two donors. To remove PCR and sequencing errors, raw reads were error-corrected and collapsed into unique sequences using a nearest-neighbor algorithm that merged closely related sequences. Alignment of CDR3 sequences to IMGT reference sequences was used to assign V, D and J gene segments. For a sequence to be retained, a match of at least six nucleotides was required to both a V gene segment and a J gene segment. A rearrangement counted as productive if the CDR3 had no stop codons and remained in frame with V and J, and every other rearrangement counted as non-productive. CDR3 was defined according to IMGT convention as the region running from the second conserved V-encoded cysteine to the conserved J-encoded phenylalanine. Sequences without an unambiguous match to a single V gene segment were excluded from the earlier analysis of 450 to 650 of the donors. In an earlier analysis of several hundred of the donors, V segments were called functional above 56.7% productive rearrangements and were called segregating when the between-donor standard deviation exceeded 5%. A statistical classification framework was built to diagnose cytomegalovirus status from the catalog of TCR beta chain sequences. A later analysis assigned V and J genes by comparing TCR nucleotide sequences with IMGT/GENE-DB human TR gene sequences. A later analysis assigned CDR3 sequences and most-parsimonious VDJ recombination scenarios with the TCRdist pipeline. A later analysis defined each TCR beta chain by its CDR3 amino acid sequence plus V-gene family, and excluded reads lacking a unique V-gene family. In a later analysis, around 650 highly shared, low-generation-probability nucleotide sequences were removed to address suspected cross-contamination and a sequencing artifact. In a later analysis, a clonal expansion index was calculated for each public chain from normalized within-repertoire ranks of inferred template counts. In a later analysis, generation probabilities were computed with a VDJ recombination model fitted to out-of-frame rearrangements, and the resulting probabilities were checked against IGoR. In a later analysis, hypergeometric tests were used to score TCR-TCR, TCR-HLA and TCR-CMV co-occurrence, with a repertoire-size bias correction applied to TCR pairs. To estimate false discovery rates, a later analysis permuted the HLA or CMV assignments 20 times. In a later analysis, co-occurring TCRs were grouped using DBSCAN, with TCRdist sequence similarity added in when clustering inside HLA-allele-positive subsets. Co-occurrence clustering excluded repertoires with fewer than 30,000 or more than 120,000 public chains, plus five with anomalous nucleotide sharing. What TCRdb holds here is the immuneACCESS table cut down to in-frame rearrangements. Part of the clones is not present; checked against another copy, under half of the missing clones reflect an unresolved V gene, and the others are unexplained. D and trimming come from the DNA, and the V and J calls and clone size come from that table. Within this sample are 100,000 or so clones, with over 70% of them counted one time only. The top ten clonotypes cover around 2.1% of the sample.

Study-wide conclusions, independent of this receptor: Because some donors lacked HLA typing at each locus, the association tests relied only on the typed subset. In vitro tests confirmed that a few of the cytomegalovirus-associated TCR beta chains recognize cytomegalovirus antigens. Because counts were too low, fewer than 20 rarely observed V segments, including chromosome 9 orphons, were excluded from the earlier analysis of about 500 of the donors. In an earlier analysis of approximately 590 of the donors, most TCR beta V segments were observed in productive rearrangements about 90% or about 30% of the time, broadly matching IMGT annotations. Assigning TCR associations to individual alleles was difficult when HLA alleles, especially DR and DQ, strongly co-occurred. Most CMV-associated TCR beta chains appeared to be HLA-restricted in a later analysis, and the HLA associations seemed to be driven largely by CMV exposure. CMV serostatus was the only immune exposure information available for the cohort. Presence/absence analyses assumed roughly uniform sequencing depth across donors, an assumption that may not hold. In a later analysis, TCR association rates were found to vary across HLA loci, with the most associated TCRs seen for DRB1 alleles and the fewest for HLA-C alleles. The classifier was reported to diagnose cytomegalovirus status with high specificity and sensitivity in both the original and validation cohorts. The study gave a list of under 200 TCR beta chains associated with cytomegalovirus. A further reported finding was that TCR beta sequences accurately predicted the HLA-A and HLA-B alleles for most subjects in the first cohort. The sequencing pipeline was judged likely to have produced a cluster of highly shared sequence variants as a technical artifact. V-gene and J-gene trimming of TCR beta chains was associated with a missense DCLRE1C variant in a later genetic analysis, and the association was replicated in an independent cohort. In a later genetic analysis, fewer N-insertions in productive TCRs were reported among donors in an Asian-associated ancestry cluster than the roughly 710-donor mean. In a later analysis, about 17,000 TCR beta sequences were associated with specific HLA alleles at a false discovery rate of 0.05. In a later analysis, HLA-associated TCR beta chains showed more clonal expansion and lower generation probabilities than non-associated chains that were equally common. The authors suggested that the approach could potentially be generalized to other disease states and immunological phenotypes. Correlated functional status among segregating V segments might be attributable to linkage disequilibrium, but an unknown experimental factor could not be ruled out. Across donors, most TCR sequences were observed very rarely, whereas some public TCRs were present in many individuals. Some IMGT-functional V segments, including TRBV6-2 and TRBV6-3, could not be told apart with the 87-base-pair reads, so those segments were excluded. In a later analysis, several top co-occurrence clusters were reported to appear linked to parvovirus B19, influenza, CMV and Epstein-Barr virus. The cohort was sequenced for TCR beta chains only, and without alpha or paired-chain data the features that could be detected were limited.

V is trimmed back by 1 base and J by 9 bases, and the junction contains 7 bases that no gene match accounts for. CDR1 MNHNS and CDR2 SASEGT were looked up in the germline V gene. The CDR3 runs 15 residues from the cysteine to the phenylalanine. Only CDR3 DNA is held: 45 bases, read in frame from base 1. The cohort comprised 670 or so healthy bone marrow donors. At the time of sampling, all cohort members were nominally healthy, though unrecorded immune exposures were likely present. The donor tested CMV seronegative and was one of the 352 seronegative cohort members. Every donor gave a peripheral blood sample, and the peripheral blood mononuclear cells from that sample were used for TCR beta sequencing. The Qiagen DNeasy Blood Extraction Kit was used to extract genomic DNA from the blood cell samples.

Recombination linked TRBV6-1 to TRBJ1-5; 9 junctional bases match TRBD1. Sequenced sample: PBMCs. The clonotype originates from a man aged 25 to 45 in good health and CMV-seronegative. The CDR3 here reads CASSEGTGVFGPQHF. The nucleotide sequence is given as TGTGCCAGCAGTGAAGGGACAGGGGTTTTTGGGCCCCAGCATTTT.